The TCR beta chain under discussion was sequenced for a study of blood T cell repertoires in COVID-19. Looking at the study overall: Sources were T cells, B-cell-depleted T cells, or PBMCs; the material itself was cDNA or gDNA.

The protocol was immunoSEQ multiplex PCR, while the TCRdb copy is restricted to in-frame clones and leaves out a portion. This repertoire shows some 300,000 clones, roughly 91% found once; its top ten account for roughly 2.9%. Enrollees, about 18 to 89 years old, lived in roughly 24 US areas. Contact with a PCR-confirmed or clinician-diagnosed COVID-19 case occurred within 2 weeks of entry. Germline CDR1 is SNHLY and CDR2 is FYNNEI. V was shortened by 3 bases and J by 0 bases, with 27 bases between the two germline ends. The length of the CDR3 is 21 residues. This rearrangement joins TRBV2 to TRBJ2-1, with a possible D match to TRBD1 (6 bases). The receptor's source is a woman in her fifties or sixties who had been exposed to COVID-19. The sample comprised PBMCs or T cells enriched from blood (not recorded which). CDR3 in amino acids: CASSDASFLTGQYGSYNEQFF. CDR3 DNA: TGTGCCAGCAGTGACGCCAGCTTTCTGACAGGACAGTACGGCTCCTACAATGAGCAGTTCTTC.